A single sample is the source of the 17 T cell receptor beta chains below, sequenced in a study of regulatory T cells in long-lasting Graves disease. Construction of the TCR beta libraries employed iRepertoire HTBI primers in conjunction with Arm-PCR of CDR3 regions. TCRdb fed the multiplex PCR reads into MiXCR, producing one record per CDR3 protein. This table holds 560,000 or so distinct CDR3 sequences, 16% found once. Time point denoted: newly diagnosed GD, antithyroid drugs for less than 3 months. The authors made the TCR library using RNA they extracted from PBMCs. These data also formed part of another study, on T cells in Graves' hyperthyroidism and ophthalmopathy.

Sample: peripheral blood mononuclear cells (PBMCs), taken at new diagnosis, from a patient treated with antithyroid drugs. Every receptor here comes from a man aged 18 to 30 with Graves disease.

Ten or more counts support this clonotype. This chain links TRBV12-3 or TRBV12-4 with TRBJ2-1; D gene uncertain. The CDR3 has 11 amino acids. V was trimmed by 3 bases and J by 8 bases, leaving 5 bases between them. Here the CDR3 reads CASSLSDEQFF. CDR3 DNA: TGTGCCAGCAGTTTGTCGGATGAGCAGTTCTTC.

This clonotype has at least ten counts. This chain links TRBV30 with TRBJ1-5, with a possible D match to TRBD1 (5 bases). From germline, CDR1 is GTSNPN and CDR2 SVGIG (reference sequence). V lost 5 bases, J lost 7 bases, and 18 bases lay in between. The CDR3 length is 14 residues. The CDR3 is CAWSLRGGSQPQHF. In DNA form, the CDR3 reads TGTGCCTGGTCTCTCCGCGGGGGTTCCCAGCCCCAGCATTTT.

There are many counts of this clonotype. CDR3 bases: TGTGCCAGCACCGACAGGTGGAACACTGAAGCTTTCTTT. Amino acid sequence: CASTDRWNTEAFF. This chain uses TRBV6-1 with TRBJ1-1; tentatively, D is TRBD1 (6 bases). Germline CDR1 and CDR2: MNHNS and SASEGT. Trimming removed 7 bases at V and 1 base at J, with 10 bases between. This CDR3 comprises 13 residues.

The chain has TRBV10-3 and TRBJ2-1, with D unclear. CDR1 is ENHRY and CDR2 is SYGVKD in the germline V gene. The germline V and J ends were trimmed by 5 bases and 0 bases, with 2 bases remaining between them. This CDR3 spans 12 amino acids. CDR3 residues: CAISSSYNEQFF. CDR3 DNA: TGTGCCATCAGTAGCTCCTACAATGAGCAGTTCTTC.

The chain recombines TRBV9 with TRBJ1-1; D may be TRBD1 (6 bases). CDR1 and CDR2 (germline): SGDLS, YYNGEE. The CDR3 totals 15 residues. Trimming took off 0 bases at V and 0 bases at J, with 9 bases between the two ends. CDR3 amino acids: CASSVGGPMNTEAFF. The DNA of the CDR3 is TGTGCCAGCAGCGTAGGGGGGCCCATGAACACTGAAGCTTTCTTT.

The chain carries TRBV11-2 and TRBJ2-1, with TRBD2 identical over 11 bases. Germline assignment: CDR1 SGHAT and CDR2 FQNNGV. CDR3 length: 17 amino acids. Germline trimming cut 6 bases from V and 15 bases from J; bases unmatched to any gene: 22. In DNA, the CDR3 is TGTGCCAGCAGTCGCGGGACTAGCGGTCCCTCCATAGAAGTAGCGTTCTTC. The encoded protein is CASSRGTSGPSIEVAFF.

The chain combines TRBV9 with TRBJ2-1; D is possibly TRBD2 (6 bases). The CDR3 length is 17 residues. V was shortened by 4 bases and J by 0 bases, with 17 bases between the two germline ends. The V gene's germline CDR1 is SGDLS and CDR2 YYNGEE. DNA of the CDR3: TGTGCCAGCAGCCATTCAGTCGCGGGACCCTCCTACAATGAGCAGTTCTTC. Its protein is CASSHSVAGPSYNEQFF.

There are many counts of this clonotype. The chain couples TRBV25-1 to TRBJ2-5, with TRBD1 matching over 8 bases. Germline loops: CDR1 MGHDK, CDR2 SYGVNS. The trim removed 3 bases at V and 1 base at J, leaving 10 bases unmatched. This CDR3 region has 17 residues. The CDR3 nucleotides read TGTGCCAGCAGTGATTCGTACAGGGGGTTCTTCCAAGAGACCCAGTACTTC. Translating it yields CASSDSYRGFFQETQYF. The full variable domain, completed using reference TRBV25-1 and TRBJ2-5, is EADIYQTPRYLVIGTGKKITLECSQTMGHDKMYWYQQDPGMELHLIHYSYGVNSTEKGDLSSESTVSRIRTEHFPLTLESARPSHTSQYLCASSDSYRGFFQETQYFGPGTRLLVL.

The sample holds many counts of this clonotype. The rearrangement uses TRBV11-1 and TRBJ2-7, with D possibly being TRBD2 (6 bases). The germline gives CDR1 SGHAT, CDR2 FQDESV (reference sequence). V was shortened by 5 bases and J by 5 bases, with 13 bases between the two germline ends. The CDR3 totals 13 residues. The CDR3 sequence is CASSPPSAHEQYF. DNA of the CDR3: TGTGCCAGCAGCCCACCTAGCGCTCACGAGCAGTACTTC.

At least ten counts were recorded for this clonotype. The chain has TRBV27 and TRBJ1-1, with TRBD1 as a possible D gene (5 bases). Trimming left V 0 bases short and J 2 bases short, with 10 bases between. Germline V gene lookup returns CDR1 MNHEY and CDR2 SMNVEV (reference sequence). This CDR3 has 15 amino acids. CDR3 loop: CASSLSRGQNTEAFF. The CDR3 nucleotides read TGTGCCAGCAGTTTATCGAGGGGTCAAAACACTGAAGCTTTCTTT.

This clonotype was seen a few times. This chain uses TRBV18 with TRBJ2-1, with D unclear. The CDR3 runs to 15 residues. Germline V gene lookup returns CDR1 KGHSH and CDR2 LQKENI. V was trimmed by 2 bases and J by 1 base, leaving 9 bases between them. The CDR3 loop reads CASSPMAESYNEQFF. The CDR3 nucleotides are TGTGCCAGCTCACCAATGGCAGAATCCTACAATGAGCAGTTCTTC.

Details on this clonotype: A much bigger clone sits one base away, suggesting this may be a read error. The chain joins TRBV10-3 to TRBJ1-5; D unresolved. This CDR3 has 14 residues. From germline, CDR1 is ENHRY and CDR2 SYGVKD. In nucleotides, the CDR3 is TGTGCCATCAGTGAGTCGGAGAGGAATCAGCCCCCGCATTTT. This encodes CAISESERNQPPHF.

This clonotype was picked up a small number of times. This chain joins TRBV12-5 and TRBJ1-1; D is ambiguous. The CDR3 is 13 amino acids. Germline V CDR1 and CDR2: LGHNT, FRNRAP. The V gene lost 4 bases and the J gene lost 3 bases, with 9 bases spanning the gap. The CDR3 DNA reads TGTGCTAGTGGTTACGGCAGGTACACTGAAGCTTTCTTT. It specifies CASGYGRYTEAFF.

This sequence joins TRBV6-1 and TRBJ2-5; 11 bases line up with TRBD2. CDR3 length: 16 residues. Losses at the gene ends were 6 bases for V and 5 bases for J; bases not matched to a gene: 11. Germline loops: CDR1 MNHNS, CDR2 SASEGT. The CDR3 DNA reads as TGTGCCAGCAGCTATATAGCGGGAGGGCCCCGGGAGACCCAGTACTTC. Its translation is CASSYIAGGPRETQYF.

This clonotype was seen many times. The V call is TRBV5-1, the J call TRBJ2-7; no reliable D call. The CDR3 length is 14 residues. CDR1 SGHRS and CDR2 YFSETQ come from the germline V gene. Deletions cut 4 bases from V and 2 bases from J, with 13 bases between. CDR3 DNA sequence: TGCGCCAGCAGCACGAATCAAGGCCCCTACGAGCAGTACTTC. Protein: CASSTNQGPYEQYF.

Only a few counts were recorded for this clonotype. V gene TRBV20-1 combines with J gene TRBJ2-1, with D perhaps assigned TRBD1 or TRBD2 (5 bases each). Germline values: CDR1 DFQATT, CDR2 SNEGSKA (reference sequence). The CDR3 extends over 15 amino acids. V dropped 3 bases and J dropped 10 bases, with 22 bases sitting between them. This chain's CDR3 is CSARDPGTYSYEQFF. CDR3 nucleotides: TGCAGTGCTAGGGACCCCGGGACCTACTCATACGAGCAGTTCTTC.

This clonotype was seen ten or more times. This chain links TRBV2 with TRBJ2-1; D is undetermined. The CDR3 loop spans 12 amino acids. Between the trimmed V and J ends, which lost 3 bases and 10 bases, there was a span of 10 bases. In germline, CDR1 is SNHLY, CDR2 FYNNEI. The CDR3, as DNA: TGTGCCAGCAGTGACCCCTTTAGGGAGCAGTTCTTC. Its translation is CASSDPFREQFF. The whole variable domain, filled in from reference TRBV2 and TRBJ2-1, reads EPEVTQTPSHQVTQMGQEVILRCVPISNHLYFYWYRQILGQKVEFLVSFYNNEISEKSEIFDDQFSVERPDGSNFTLKIRSTKLEDSAMYFCASSDPFREQFFGPGTRLTVL.